One T cell receptor beta chain is described in this entry. The antigen remains undetermined. This specimen belongs to a study of cytomegalovirus exposure and HLA in healthy donors. Whole-study findings and limits: About 90% or about 30% of the time was how often most TCR beta V segments were productive, according to an earlier analysis.

The CDR3 has 15 residues. V was cut by 3 bases and J by 2 bases, with 14 bases left in between. CDR1 is KGHSH and CDR2 is LQKENI in the germline V gene. PCR used 60 Vbeta primers and 13 Jbeta primers. Original methodology: Later analysis identified roughly 84 million unique TCR beta chains, about 11 million shared. Method: immunoSEQ multiplex PCR; TCRdb's copy keeps in-frame clones and lacks some. That table supplies the V and J calls and clone size; D and trimming were determined from the DNA. The sample consists of some 250,000 clones, 82% of them appearing once. This sequence was found in a woman aged 35 to 49 in good health and CMV-seropositive. Sequenced sample: PBMCs. This chain joins TRBV18 and TRBJ2-7; possibly TRBD1 for D (5 bases). CDR3 sequence: CASSPVQVGPYEQYF. In DNA form, the CDR3 reads TGTGCCAGCTCACCGGTACAGGTCGGCCCCTACGAGCAGTACTTC. The entire variable domain, with the rest obtained from reference TRBV18 and TRBJ2-7, is as follows: NAGVMQNPRHLVRRRGQEARLRCSPMKGHSHVYWYRQLPEEGLKFMVYLQKENIIDESGMPKERFSAEFPKEGPSILRIQQVVRGDSAAYFCASSPVQVGPYEQYFGPGTRLTVT.